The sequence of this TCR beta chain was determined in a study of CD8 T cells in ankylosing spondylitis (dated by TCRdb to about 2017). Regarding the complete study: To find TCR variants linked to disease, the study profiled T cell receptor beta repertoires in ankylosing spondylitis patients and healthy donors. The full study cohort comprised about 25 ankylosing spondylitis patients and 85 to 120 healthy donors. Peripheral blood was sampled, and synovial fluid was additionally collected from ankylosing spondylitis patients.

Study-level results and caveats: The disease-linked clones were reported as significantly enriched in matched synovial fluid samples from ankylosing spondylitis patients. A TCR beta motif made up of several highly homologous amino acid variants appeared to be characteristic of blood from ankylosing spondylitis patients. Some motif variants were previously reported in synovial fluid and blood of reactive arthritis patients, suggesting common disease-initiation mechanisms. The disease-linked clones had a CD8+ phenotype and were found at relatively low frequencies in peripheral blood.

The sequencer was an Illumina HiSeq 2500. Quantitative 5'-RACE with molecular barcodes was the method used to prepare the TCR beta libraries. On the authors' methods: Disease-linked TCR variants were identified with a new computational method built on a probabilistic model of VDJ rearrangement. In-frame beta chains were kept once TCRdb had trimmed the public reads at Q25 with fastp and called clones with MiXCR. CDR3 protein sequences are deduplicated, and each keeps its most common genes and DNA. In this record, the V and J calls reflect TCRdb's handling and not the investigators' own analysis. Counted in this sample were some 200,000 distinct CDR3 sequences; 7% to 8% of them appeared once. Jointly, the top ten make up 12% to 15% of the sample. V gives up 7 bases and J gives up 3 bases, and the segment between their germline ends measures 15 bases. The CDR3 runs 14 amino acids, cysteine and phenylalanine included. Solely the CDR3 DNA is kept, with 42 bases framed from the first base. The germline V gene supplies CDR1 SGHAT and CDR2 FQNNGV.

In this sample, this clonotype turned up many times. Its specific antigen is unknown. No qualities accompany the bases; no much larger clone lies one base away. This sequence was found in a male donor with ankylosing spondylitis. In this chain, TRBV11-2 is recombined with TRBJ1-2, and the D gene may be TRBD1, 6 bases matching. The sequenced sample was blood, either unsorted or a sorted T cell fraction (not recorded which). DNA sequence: TGTGCCAGCACCTTTGGCTCAGGGGACTATGGCTACACCTTC. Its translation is CASTFGSGDYGYTF.